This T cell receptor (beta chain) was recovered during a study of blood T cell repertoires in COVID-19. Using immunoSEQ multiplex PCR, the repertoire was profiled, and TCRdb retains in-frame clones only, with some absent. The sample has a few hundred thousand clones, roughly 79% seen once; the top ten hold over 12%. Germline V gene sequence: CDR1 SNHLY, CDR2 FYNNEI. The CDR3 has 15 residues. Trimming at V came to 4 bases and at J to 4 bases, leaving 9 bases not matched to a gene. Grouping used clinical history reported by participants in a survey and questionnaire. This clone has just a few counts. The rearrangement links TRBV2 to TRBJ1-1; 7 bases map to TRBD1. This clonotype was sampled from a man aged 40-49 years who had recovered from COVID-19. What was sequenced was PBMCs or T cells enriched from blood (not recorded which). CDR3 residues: CASSVPGGSVTEAFF. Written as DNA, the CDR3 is TGTGCCAGCAGTGTCCCAGGGGGGTCGGTCACTGAAGCTTTCTTT. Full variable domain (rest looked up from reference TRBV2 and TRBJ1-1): EPEVTQTPSHQVTQMGQEVILRCVPISNHLYFYWYRQILGQKVEFLVSFYNNEISEKSEIFDDQFSVERPDGSNFTLKIRSTKLEDSAMYFCASSVPGGSVTEAFFGQGTRLTVV.